Detailed here is one T cell receptor (beta chain). Its target is not known. This sample is drawn from a study of shared clonotypes between healthy human individuals. Notes on the study in general: Sample collection involved blood only; tissue repertoires are likely different. On the whole, naive subsets had larger estimated richness than memory subsets had.

The V end was cut by 5 bases, the J end by 3 bases, with 17 bases between. CDR1 SGHTA and CDR2 FQGNSA come from the germline V gene. The CDR3 runs 15 residues. Only in-frame clones appear in the TCRdb table, and some are missing; sequencing was by immunoSEQ multiplex PCR. The sample includes a few million clones, 90% to 97% of them seen just once. This TCR was sampled from a man between 18 and 35 years old in good health. This sequence joins TRBV7-2 and TRBJ2-7; D call uncertain. The source material was naive CD4+ T cells sorted from blood. Subset indicated: CD45RA+ positively selected. CDR3 nucleotide sequence: TGTGCCAGCAGCCGAATCGCTAGACAACTCTACGAGCAGTACTTC. This sequence encodes CASSRIARQLYEQYF.